The entry below describes one T cell receptor (beta chain). Antigen: not known. Profiled with immunoSEQ multiplex PCR; TCRdb holds only in-frame clones, not every one. The top ten hold 9% of the sample, which has about 150,000 clones, roughly nine tenths seen once. The data were obtained in a study of cytomegalovirus exposure and HLA in healthy donors. Unmatched junction bases numbered 8, after V lost 5 bases and J lost 7 bases. Per germline, CDR1 MNHEY and CDR2 SVGAGI. CDR3 length: 15 residues. The donors were part of the validation cohort, which consisted of some 120 subjects and was separate from the first cohort of roughly 620 subjects. Study findings and constraints: Usually a TCR sequence was rare, but some public TCRs were found in many donors. A list of around 150 TCR beta chains associated with cytomegalovirus was given. In vitro, three CMV-associated chains proved specific for CMV antigens.

The V call is TRBV6-5, the J call TRBJ1-4; 9 bases line up with TRBD1. Sequenced sample: PBMCs. The TCR originated in a woman aged 18-29 years in good health and CMV-seropositive. The CDR3 region has the DNA TGTGCCAGCAGTCCGCACAGGGGGCGAGGTGAAAAACTGTTTTTT. Amino acid sequence: CASSPHRGRGEKLFF.